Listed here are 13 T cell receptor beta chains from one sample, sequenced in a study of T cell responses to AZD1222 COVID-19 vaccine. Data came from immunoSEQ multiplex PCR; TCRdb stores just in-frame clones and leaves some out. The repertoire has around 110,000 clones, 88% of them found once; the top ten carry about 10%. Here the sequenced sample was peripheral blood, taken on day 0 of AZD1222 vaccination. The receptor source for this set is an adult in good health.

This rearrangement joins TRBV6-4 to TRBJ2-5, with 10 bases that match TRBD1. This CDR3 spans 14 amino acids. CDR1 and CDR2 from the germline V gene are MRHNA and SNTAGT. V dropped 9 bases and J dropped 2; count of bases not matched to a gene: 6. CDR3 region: CARGQGRLQETQYF. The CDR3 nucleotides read TGTGCCAGGGGACAGGGGCGCCTTCAAGAGACCCAGTACTTC.

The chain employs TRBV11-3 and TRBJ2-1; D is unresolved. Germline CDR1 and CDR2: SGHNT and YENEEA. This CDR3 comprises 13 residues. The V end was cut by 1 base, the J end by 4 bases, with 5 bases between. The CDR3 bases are TGTGCCAGCAGCTTAGCTATTTACAATGAGCAGTTCTTC. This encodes CASSLAIYNEQFF.

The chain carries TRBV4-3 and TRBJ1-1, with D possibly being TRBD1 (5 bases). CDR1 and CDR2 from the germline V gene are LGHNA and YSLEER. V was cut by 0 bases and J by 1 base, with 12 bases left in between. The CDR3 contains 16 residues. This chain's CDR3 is CASSQDGGGGNTEAFF. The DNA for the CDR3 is TGCGCCAGCAGCCAAGATGGGGGTGGAGGGAACACTGAAGCTTTCTTT.

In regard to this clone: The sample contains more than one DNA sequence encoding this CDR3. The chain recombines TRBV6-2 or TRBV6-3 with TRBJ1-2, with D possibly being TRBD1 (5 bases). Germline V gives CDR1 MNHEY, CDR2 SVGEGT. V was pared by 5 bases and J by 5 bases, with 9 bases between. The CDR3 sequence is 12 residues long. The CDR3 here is CASSQGTYGYTF. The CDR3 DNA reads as TGTGCCAGCAGTCAAGGGACGTATGGCTACACCTTC.

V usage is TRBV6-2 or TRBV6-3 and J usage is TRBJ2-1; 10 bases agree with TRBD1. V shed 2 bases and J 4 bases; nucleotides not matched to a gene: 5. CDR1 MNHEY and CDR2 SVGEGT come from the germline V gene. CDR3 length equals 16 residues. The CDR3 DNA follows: TGTGCCAGCAGTTACACGGACAGGGGGAAGTACAATGAGCAGTTCTTC. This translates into CASSYTDRGKYNEQFF.

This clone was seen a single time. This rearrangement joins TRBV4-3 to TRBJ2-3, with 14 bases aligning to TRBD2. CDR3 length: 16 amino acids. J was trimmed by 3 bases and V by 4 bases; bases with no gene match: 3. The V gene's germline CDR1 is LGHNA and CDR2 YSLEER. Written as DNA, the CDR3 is TGCGCCAGCAGCCCTGGGACTAGCGGGAGTACAGATACGCAGTATTTT. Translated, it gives CASSPGTSGSTDTQYF.

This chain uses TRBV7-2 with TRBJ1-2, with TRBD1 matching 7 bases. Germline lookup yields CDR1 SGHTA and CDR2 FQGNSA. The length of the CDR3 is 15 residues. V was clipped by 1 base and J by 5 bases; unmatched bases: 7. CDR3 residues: CASSLGQGRGYGYTF. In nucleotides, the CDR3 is TGTGCCAGCAGCTTAGGACAGGGTAGAGGGTATGGCTACACCTTC. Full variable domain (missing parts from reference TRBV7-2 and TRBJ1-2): GAGVSQSPSNKVTEKGKDVELRCDPISGHTALYWYRQSLGQGLEFLIYFQGNSAPDKSGLPSDRFSAERTGGSVSTLTIQRTQQEDSAVYLCASSLGQGRGYGYTFGSGTRLTVV.

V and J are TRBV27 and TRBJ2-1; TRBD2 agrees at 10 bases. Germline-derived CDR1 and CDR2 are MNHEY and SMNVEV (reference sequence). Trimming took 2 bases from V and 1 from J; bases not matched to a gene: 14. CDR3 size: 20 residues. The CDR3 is CASSLRTASGSLRSYNEQFF. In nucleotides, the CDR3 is TGTGCCAGCAGTTTACGGACGGCTAGCGGGAGCTTACGGTCCTACAATGAGCAGTTCTTC.

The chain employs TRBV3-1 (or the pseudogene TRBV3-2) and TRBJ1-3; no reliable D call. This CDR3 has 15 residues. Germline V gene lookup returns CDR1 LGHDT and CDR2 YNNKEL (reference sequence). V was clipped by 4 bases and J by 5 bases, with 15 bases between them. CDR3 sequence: CASSLGISNRNTIYF. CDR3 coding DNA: TGTGCCAGCAGCCTAGGGATTTCAAATAGAAACACCATATATTTT.

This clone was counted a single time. In DNA, the CDR3 is TGTGCCAGCTCACCTGCCAGCGGGGGCTCTGGAAACACCATATATTTT. Translated, it gives CASSPASGGSGNTIYF. The rearrangement links TRBV18 to TRBJ1-3; a weak D match, TRBD1 (5 bases). There are 16 residues in the CDR3. The V end lost 3 bases, the J end lost 0 bases, and 12 bases lay between the germline ends. Looked up from germline, CDR1 is KGHSH and CDR2 is LQKENI.

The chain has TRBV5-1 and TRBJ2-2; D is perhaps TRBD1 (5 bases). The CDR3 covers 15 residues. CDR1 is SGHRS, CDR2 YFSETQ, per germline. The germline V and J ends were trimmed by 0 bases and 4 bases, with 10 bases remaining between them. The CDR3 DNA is TGCGCCAGCAGCTTGGAAGTAGGGGTCACCGGGGAGCTGTTTTTT. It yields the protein CASSLEVGVTGELFF.

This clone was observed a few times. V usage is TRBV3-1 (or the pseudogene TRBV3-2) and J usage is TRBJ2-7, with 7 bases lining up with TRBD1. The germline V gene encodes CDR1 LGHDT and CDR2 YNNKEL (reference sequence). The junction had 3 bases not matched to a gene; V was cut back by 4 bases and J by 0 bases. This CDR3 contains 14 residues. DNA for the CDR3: TGTGCCAGCAGCCCGGACAGGCGCTCCTACGAGCAGTACTTC. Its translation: CASSPDRRSYEQYF.

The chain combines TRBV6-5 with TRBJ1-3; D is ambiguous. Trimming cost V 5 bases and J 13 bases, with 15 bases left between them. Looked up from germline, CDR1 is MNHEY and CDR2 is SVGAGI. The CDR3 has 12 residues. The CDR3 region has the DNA TGTGCCAGCAGTCCTACTATGGATCCTATATATTTT. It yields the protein CASSPTMDPIYF.